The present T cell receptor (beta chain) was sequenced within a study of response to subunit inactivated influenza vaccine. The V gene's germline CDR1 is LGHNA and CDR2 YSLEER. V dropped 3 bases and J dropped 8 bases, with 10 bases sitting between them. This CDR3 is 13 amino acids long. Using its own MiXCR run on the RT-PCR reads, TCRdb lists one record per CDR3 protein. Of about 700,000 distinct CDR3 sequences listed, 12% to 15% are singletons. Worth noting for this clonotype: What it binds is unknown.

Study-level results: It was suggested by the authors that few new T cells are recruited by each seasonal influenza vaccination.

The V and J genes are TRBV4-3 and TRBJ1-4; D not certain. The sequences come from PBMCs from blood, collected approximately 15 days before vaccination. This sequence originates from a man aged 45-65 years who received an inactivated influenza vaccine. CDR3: CASSQGEREKLFF. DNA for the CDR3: TGCGCCAGCAGCCAGGGAGAAAGGGAAAAACTGTTTTTT.